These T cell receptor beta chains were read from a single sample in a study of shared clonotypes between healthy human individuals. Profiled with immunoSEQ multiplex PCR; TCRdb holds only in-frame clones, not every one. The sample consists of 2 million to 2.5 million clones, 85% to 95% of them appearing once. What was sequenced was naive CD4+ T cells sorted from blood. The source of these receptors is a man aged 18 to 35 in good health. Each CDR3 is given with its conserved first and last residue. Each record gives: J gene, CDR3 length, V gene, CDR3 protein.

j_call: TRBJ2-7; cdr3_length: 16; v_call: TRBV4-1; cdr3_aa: CASSPGAGAQSYEQYF
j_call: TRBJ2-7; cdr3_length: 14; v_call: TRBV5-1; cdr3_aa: CASSLAGPPTEQYF
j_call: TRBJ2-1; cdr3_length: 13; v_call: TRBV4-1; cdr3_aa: CASSRDGINEQFF
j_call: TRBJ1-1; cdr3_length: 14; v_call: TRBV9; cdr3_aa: CASSVATANTEAFF
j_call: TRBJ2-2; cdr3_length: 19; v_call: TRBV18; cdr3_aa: CASSPSGSGSSGNAGELFF
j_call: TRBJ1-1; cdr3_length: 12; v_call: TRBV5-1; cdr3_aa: CASSPDRDEAFF
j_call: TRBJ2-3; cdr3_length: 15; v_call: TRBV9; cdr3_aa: CASSSLRAGGPGQYF
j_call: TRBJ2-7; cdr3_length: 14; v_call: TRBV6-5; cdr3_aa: CASRPTGVPYEQYF
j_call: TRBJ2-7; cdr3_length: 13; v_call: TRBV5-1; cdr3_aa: CASSSGSAYEQYF
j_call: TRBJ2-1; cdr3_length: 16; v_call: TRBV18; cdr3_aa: CASSPPARGAGNEQFF
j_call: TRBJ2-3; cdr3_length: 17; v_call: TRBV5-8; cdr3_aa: CASSLVSVADRGMTQYF
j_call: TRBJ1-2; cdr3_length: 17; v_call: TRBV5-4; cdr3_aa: CASSSSVRGLTNYGYTF
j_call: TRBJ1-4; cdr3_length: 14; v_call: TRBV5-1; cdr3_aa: CASSLRATNEKLFF
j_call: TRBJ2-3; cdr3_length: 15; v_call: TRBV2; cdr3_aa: CASGGTAGNTDTQYF
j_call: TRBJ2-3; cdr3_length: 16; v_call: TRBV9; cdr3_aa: CASSVAGLAGADTQYF
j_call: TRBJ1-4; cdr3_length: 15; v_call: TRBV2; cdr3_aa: CASSPGTPTNEKLFF
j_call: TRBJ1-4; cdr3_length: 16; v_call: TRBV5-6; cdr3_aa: CASSSPGRPSGEKLFF
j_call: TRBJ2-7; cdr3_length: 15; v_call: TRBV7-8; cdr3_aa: CASSLGGTGRNEQYF
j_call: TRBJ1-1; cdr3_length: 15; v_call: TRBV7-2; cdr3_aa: CASSPTGNTKTEAFF
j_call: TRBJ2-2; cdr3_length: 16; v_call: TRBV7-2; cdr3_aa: CASSLAAGVNTGELFF
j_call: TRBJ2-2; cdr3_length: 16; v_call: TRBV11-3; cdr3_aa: CASSLEVTRGPGELFF
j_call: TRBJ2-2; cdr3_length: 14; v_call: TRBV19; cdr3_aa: CASRPDLNTGELFF
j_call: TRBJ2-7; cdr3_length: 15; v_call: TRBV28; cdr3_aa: CASSSATSGAYEQYF
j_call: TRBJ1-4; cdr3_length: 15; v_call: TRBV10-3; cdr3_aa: CAISESPGKNEKLFF
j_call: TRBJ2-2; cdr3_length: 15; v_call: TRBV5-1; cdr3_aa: CASSLDAANTGELFF
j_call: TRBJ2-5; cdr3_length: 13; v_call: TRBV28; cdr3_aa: CASSVTVEETQYF
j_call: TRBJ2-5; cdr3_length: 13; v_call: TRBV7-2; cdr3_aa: CASAPERRETQYF
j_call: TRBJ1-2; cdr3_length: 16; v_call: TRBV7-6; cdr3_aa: CASSFDSANTRFGYTF
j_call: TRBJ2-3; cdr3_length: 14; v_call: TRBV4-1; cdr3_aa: CASSQDPGGDTQYF
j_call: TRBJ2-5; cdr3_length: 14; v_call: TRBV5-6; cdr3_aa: CASSLIGPKETQYF
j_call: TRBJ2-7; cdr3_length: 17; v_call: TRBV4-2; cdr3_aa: CASSQELLAGGTYEQYF
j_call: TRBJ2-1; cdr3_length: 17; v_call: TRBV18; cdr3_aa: CASSPGLARGPYNEQFF
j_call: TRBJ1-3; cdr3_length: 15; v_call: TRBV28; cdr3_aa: CASSSSGGVGNTIYF
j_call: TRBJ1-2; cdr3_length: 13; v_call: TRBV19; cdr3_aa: CASTYREGYGYTF
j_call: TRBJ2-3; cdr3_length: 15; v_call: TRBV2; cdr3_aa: CASSLDRGSTDTQYF
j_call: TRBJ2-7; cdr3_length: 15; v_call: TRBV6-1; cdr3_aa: CASRSEAGATYEQYF
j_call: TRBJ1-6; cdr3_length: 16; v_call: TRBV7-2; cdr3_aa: CASSPPNGGANSPLHF
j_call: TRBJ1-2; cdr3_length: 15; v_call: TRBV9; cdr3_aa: CASSVSPATGDGYTF
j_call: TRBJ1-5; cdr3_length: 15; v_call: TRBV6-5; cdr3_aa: CASSTTPPGGQPQHF
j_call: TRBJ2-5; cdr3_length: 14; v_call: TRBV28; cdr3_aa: CASSSDRGGETQYF
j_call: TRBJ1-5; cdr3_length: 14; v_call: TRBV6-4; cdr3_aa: CASSDRRNNQPQHF
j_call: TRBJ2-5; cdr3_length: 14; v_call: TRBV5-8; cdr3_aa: CASSLMIVQETQYF
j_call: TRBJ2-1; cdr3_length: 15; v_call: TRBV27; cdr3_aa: CASSSQAGGPNEQFF
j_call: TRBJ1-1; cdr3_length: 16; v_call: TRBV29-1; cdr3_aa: CSVEVLPETGLTEAFF
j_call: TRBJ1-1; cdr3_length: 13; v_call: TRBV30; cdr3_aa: CAWSEQGGTEAFF
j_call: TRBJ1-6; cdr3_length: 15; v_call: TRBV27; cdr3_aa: CASSLKDRGESPLHF
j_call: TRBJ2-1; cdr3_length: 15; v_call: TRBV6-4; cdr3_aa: CASSDSGSSYNEQFF
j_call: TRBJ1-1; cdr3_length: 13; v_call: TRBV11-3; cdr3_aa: CASSLGGNTEAFF
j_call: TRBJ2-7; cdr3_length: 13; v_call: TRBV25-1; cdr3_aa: CASSGGGSYEQYF
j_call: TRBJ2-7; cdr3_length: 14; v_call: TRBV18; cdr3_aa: CASSPPQGAHEQYF
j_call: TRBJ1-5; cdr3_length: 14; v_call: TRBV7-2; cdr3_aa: CASSPQGRNQPQHF
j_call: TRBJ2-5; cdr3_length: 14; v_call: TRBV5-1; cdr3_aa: CASSRASGQETQYF
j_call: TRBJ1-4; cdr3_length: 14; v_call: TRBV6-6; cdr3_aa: CASSYRATNEKLFF
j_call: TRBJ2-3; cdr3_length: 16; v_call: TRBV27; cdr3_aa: CASSPRPQGSTDTQYF
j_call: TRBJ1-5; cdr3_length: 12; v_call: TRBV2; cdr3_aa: CASRSDAEPQHF
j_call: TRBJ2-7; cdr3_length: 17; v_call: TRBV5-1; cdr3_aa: CASSFLAGGPGSYEQYF
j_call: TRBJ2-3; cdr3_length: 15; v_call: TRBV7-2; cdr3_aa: CASSSWRGSTDTQYF
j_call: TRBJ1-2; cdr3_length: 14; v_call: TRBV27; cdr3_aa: CASSFSGANYGYTF